This entry concerns a single TCR beta chain. The CDR3 covers 12 residues. Germline CDR1 is SQVTM and CDR2 is ANQGSEA. Trimming removed 4 bases at V and 8 bases at J, with 12 bases between. The study ran its PCR with 60 Vbeta and 13 Jbeta primers. TCRdb's table, derived via immunoSEQ multiplex PCR, lists solely in-frame clones and lacks some. The table shows 95,000 to 150,000 clones, with more than 75% occurring only once. The source of the sample is a study of cytomegalovirus exposure and HLA in healthy donors. The gene calls are TRBV29-1 and TRBJ2-1; D unclear. The TCR originated in a man aged 30 to 39 in good health and CMV-seropositive. Source material: PBMCs. For the CDR3, the DNA is TGCAGCGTTGTAGCTAATAGAGATGAGCAGTTCTTC. Translated, it gives CSVVANRDEQFF.